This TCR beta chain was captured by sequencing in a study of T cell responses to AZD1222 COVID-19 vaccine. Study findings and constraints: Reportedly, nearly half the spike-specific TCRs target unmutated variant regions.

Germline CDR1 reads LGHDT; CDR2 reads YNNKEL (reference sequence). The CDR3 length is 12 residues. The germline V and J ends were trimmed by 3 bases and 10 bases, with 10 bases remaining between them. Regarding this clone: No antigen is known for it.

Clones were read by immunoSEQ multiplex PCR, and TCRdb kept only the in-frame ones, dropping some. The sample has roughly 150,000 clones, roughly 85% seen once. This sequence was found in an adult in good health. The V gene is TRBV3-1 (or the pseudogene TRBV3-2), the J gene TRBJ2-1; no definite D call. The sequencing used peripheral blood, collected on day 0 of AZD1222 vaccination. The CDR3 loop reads CASSHDLGEQFF. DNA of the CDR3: TGTGCCAGCAGCCACGACCTAGGGGAGCAGTTCTTC.